The clone carrying this T cell receptor beta chain was found a few times. What it binds is unknown. Described time point: persistent/refractory GD, antithyroid drugs over 5 years with positive TRAb. RNA isolated from PBMCs was used to make the TCR library. Graves' disease diagnosis was established per American Thyroid Association guidelines. This sample is drawn from a study of regulatory T cells in long-lasting Graves disease. Study findings and constraints: The study found persistent patients shared more public clonotypes (roughly 2,800) than new patients (about 880). Persistent cases favored TRBV28, TRBJ1-2 and TRBJ2-5.

Arm-PCR with iRepertoire HTBI primers amplified the CDR3 regions for these TCR beta libraries. Each CDR3 protein gets one entry after TCRdb re-called the multiplex PCR reads with MiXCR. The data show a few hundred thousand distinct CDR3 sequences, 23% seen once. The CDR3 contains 18 residues. Germline assignment: CDR1 KGHDR and CDR2 SFDVKD. V lost 3 bases to trimming and J lost 2 bases; unmatched junction nucleotides: 11. The sequencing used peripheral blood mononuclear cells (PBMCs), collected when the disease was refractory, from a patient treated with antithyroid drugs. The TCR sequence derives from a female donor with Graves disease. The V and J genes are TRBV24-1 and TRBJ2-2, with 7 bases fitting TRBD2. This CDR3 is CATSDTQWGGDNTGELFF. CDR3 nucleotide sequence: TGTGCCACCAGTGATACCCAGTGGGGGGGTGATAACACCGGGGAGCTGTTTTTT.